This paragraph reports one T cell receptor (beta chain). Profiled with immunoSEQ multiplex PCR; TCRdb holds only in-frame clones, not every one. Among 80,000 to 95,000 clones listed, roughly 76% were seen once. These data originate in a study of blood T cell repertoires in COVID-19. Study details: Samples taken during acute and convalescent COVID-19 were collected in the United States, Italy and Spain. In each case, the material was cDNA or gDNA derived from T cells, B-cell-depleted T cells, or PBMCs.

V dropped 0 bases and J dropped 8 bases, with 14 bases sitting between them. The germline V gene encodes CDR1 LGHNA and CDR2 YSLEER. This CDR3 has 16 residues. The receptor comes from a woman between 50 and 59 years old with acute or convalescent COVID-19. The chain uses TRBV4-3 and TRBJ1-6; a weak D match, TRBD1 (6 bases). The sequenced sample consisted of peripheral blood. CDR3 nucleotide sequence: TGCGCCAGCAGCCAAGAAAGGGGGACAAGATATTCACCCCTCCACTTT. It specifies CASSQERGTRYSPLHF.